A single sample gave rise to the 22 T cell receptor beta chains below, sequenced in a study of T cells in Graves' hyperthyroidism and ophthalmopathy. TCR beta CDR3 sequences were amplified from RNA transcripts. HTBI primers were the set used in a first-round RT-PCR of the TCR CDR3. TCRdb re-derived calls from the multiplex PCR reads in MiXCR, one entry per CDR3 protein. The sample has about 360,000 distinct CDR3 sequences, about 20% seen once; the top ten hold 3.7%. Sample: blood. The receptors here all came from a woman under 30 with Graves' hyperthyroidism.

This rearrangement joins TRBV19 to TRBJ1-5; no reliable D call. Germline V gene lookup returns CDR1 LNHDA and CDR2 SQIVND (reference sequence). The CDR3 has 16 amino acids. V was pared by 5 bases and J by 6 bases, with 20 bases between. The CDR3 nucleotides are TGTGCCAGTAGTGTCCAGCCCCGGGAGATGAGTCAGCCCCAGCATTTT. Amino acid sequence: CASSVQPREMSQPQHF.

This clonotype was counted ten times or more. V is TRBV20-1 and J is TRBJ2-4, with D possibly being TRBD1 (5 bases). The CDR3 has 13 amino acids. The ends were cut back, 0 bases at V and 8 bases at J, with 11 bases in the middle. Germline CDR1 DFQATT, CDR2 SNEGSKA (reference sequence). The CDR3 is CSARETGADIQYF. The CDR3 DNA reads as TGCAGTGCTAGAGAGACTGGGGCGGACATTCAGTACTTC.

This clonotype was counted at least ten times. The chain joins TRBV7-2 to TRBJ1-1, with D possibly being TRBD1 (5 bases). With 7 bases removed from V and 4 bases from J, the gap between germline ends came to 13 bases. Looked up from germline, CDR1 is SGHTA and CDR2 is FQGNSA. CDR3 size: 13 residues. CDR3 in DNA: TGTGCCAGCAAATCAACAGGTACCACTGAAGCTTTCTTT. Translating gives CASKSTGTTEAFF.

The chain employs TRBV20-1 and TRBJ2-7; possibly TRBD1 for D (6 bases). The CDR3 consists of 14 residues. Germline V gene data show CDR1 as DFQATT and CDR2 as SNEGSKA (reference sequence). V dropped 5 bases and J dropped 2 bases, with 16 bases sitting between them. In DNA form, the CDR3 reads TGCAGTGCTCGCAGACAGGTTTCTCCCTACGAGCAGTACTTC. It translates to CSARRQVSPYEQYF.

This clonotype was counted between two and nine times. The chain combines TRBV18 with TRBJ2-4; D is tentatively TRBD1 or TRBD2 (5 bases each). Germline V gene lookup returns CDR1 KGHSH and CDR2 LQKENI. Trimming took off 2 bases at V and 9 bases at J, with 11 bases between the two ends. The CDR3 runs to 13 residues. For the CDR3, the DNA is TGTGCCAGCTCACCAGATAGGGACGTCATTCAGTACTTC. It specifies CASSPDRDVIQYF.

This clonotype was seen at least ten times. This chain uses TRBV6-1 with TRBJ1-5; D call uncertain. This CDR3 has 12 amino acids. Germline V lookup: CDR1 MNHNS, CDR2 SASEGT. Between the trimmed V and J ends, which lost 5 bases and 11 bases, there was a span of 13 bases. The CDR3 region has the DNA TGTGCCAGCAGTAAGAGGGTAGGCGCCCAGCATTTT. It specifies CASSKRVGAQHF.

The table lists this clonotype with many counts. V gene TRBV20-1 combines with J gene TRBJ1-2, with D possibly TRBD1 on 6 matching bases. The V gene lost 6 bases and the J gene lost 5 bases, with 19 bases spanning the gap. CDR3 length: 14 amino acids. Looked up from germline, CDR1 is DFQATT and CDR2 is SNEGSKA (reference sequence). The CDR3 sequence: CSANSGTSIYGYTF. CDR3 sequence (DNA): TGCAGTGCCAATTCCGGGACATCGATTTATGGCTACACCTTC.

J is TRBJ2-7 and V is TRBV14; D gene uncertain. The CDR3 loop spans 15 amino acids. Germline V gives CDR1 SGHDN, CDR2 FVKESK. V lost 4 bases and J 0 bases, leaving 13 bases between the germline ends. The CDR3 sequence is CASSLQSWGSYEQYF. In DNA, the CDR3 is TGTGCCAGCAGCCTTCAGTCTTGGGGCTCCTACGAGCAGTACTTC.

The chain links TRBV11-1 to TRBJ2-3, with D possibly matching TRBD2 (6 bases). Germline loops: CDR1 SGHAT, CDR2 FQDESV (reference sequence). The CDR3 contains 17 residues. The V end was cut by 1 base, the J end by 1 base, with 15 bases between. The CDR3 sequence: CASSLGLGGAGTDTQYF. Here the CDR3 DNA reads TGTGCCAGCAGCTTAGGGTTAGGCGGGGCTGGCACAGATACGCAGTATTTT.

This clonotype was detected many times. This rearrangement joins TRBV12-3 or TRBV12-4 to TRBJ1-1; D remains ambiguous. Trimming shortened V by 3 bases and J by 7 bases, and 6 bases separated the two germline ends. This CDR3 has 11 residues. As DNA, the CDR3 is TGTGCCAGCAGTTTTTTGGATGAAGCTTTCTTT. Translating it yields CASSFLDEAFF.

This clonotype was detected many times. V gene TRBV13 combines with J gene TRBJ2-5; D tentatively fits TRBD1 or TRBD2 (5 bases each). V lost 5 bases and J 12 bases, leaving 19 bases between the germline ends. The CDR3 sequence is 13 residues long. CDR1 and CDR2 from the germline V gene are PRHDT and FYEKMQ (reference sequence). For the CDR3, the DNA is TGTGCCAGCAGCCCCCGGCCTAACGAGGGGAAGTACTTC. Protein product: CASSPRPNEGKYF.

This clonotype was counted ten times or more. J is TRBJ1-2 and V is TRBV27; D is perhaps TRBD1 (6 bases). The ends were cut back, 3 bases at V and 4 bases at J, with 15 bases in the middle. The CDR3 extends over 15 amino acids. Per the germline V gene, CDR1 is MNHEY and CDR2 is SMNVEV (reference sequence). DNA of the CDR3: TGTGCCAGCAGTTTGAGGTGGGGACAACCCTATGGCTACACCTTC. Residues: CASSLRWGQPYGYTF.

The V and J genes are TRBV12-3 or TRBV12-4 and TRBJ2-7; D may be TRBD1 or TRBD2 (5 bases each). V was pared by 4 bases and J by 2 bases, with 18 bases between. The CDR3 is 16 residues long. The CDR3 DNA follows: TGTGCCAGCAGTTCCTTCCGGGGCAGGGATCCCTACGAGCAGTACTTC. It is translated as CASSSFRGRDPYEQYF.

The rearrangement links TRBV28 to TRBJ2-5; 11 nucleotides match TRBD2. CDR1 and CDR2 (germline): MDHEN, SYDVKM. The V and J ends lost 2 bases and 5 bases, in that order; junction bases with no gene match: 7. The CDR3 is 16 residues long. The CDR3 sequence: CASSLEIAGGFETQYF. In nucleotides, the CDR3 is TGTGCCAGCAGTTTAGAGATAGCGGGGGGGTTTGAGACCCAGTACTTC.

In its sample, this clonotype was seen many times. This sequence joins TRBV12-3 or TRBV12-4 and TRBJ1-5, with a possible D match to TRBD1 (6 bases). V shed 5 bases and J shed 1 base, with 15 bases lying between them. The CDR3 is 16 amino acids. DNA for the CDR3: TGTGCCAGCAGTCTCCAAGGGGGTGGCAGCAATCAGCCCCAGCATTTT. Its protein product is CASSLQGGGSNQPQHF.

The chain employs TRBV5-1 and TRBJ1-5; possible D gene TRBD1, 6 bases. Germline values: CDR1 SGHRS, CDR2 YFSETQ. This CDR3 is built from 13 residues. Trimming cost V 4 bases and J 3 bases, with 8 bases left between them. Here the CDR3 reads CASSGGFNQPQHF. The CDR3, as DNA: TGCGCCAGCAGCGGGGGCTTCAATCAGCCCCAGCATTTT.

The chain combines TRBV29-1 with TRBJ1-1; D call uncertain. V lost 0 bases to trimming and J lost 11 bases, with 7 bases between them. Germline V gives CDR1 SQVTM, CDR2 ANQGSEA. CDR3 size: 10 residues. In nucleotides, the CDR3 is TGCAGCGTTGAAGAGGGTACGGCTTTCTTT. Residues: CSVEEGTAFF.

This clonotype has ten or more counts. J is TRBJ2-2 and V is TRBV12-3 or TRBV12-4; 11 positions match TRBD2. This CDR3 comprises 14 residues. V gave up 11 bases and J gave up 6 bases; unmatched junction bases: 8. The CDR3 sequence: CAVTSGGDAGELFF. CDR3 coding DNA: TGTGCCGTCACTAGCGGGGGAGATGCCGGGGAGCTGTTTTTT.

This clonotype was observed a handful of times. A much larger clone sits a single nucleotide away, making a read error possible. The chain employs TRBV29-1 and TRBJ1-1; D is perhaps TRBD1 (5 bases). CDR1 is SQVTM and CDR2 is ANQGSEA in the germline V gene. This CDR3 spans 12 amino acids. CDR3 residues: CQVRGFTTEACF. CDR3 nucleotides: TGCCAAGTAAGGGGATTTACTACTGAAGCTTGCTTT. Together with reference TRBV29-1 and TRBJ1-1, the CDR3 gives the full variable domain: SAVISQKPSRDICQRGTSLTIQCQVDSQVTMMFWYRQQPGQSLTLIATANQGSEATYESGFVIDKFPISRPNLTFSTLTVSNMSPEDSSIYLCQVRGFTTEACFGQGTRLTVV.

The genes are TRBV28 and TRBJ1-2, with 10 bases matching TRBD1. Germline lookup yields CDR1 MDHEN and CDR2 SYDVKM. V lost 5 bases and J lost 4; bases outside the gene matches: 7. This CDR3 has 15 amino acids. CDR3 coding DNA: TGTGCCAGCAGTCAATCGGACAGGGGGGGCTATGGCTACACCTTC. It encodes CASSQSDRGGYGYTF.

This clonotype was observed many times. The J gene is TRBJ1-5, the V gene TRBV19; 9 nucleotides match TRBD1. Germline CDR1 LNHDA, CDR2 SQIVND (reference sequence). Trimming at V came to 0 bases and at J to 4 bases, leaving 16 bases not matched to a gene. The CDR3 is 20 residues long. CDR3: CASSIDPSGTGPPENQPQHF. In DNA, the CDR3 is TGTGCCAGTAGTATAGATCCCTCTGGGACAGGGCCCCCTGAAAATCAGCCCCAGCATTTT.

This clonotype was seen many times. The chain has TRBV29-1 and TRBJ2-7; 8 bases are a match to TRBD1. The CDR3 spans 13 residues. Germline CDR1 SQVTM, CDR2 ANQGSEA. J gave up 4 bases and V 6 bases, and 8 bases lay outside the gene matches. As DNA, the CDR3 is TGCAGCGTCGGACAGGGAGTCGGGTACGAGCAGTACTTC. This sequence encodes CSVGQGVGYEQYF.